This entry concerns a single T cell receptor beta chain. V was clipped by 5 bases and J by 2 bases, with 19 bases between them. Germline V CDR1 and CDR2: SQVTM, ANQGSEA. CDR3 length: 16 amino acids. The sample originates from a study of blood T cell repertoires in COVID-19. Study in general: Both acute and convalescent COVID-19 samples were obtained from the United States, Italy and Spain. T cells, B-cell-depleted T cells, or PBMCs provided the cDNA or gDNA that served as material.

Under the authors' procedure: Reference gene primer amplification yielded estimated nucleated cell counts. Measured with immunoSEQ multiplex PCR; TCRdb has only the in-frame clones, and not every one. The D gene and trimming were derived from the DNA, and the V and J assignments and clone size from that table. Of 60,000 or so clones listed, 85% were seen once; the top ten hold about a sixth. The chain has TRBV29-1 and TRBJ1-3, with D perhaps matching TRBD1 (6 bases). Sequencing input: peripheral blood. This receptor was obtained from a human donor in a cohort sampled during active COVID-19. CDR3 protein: CSVRAGGGTAGNTIYF. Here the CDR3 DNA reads TGCAGCGTTCGCGCGGGAGGGGGGACGGCTGGAAACACCATATATTTT.